This T cell receptor (beta chain) was captured in a study of Ad26.COV2.S vaccination and SARS-CoV-2 variants. Using immunoSEQ multiplex PCR, the repertoire was profiled, and TCRdb retains in-frame clones only, with some absent. This sample has 87,000 or so clones, with more than 70% found just once. General observations from the study: Vaccinees displayed broader spike-specific TCR repertoires than placebo recipients.

In germline, CDR1 is SEHNR, CDR2 FQNEAQ (reference sequence). V shed 0 bases and J shed 3 bases, with 9 bases lying between them. The CDR3 contains 14 residues. On this clone itself: Its antigen is not identified.

This TCR derives from a human donor who had recovered from COVID-19. The chain couples TRBV7-9 to TRBJ2-7; maybe TRBD1 (6 bases). The material was peripheral blood, obtained after recovery from COVID-19. CDR3 bases: TGTGCCAGCAGCTTAGCGGACAGCCTCTACGAGCAGTACTTC. Residues: CASSLADSLYEQYF.